This T cell receptor beta chain was found in a study of a mutant IDH1 vaccine in newly diagnosed glioma. As to time point: week 35, safety follow-up. All doses held 300 ug of mutant IDH1 20-mer peptide, with topical imiquimod. V lost 7 bases and J 2 bases, leaving 12 bases between the germline ends. The germline gives CDR1 LNHDA, CDR2 SQIVND (reference sequence). The CDR3 contains 14 residues. Measured with immunoSEQ multiplex PCR; TCRdb has only the in-frame clones, and not every one. The table has tens of thousands of clones, roughly 92% seen once. Turning to this clone: Its antigen is not identified.

Sequenced material: PBMCs, taken from a glioma patient whose treatment included an IDH1 peptide vaccine. J is TRBJ1-3 and V is TRBV19; D might be TRBD1 (6 bases). This TCR was sampled from a man aged 45-60 years with glioma. The CDR3 nucleotides read TGTGCCAGTACCCTCGGGGACACTGGAAACACCATATATTTT. Encoded protein: CASTLGDTGNTIYF.